The next 23 T cell receptor beta chains were all read from a single sample in a study of neurological immune-mediated disorders. In TCRdb, the 5' RACE reads were re-called with MiXCR into one record per CDR3 protein. The sample records 35,000 or so distinct CDR3 sequences, approximately 10% being singletons. The sample comprised PBMCs. Every receptor here comes from a woman aged 30 to 39 with HTLV-1-associated myelopathy (HAM/TSP).

This clonotype was detected ten times or more. In nucleotides, the CDR3 is TGCAGTGCACCACCTAGCGGGGGGCCAGATACGCAGTATTTT. Protein sequence: CSAPPSGGPDTQYF. The V and J genes are TRBV20-1 and TRBJ2-3, with 11 bases aligning to TRBD2. The germline CDR1 and CDR2 sequences are DFQATT and SNEGSKA (reference sequence). This CDR3 spans 14 amino acids. V gave up 6 bases and J gave up 4 bases; unmatched junction bases: 6.

This clonotype was detected ten times or more. V usage is TRBV14 and J usage is TRBJ2-2; the D gene is possibly TRBD2 (7 bases). Germline assignment: CDR1 SGHDN and CDR2 FVKESK. This CDR3 is built from 15 residues. Trimming shortened V by 4 bases and J by 3 bases, and 12 bases separated the two germline ends. The CDR3 DNA reads as TGTGCCAGCAGCCCAGTCGGGGGGCACACCGGGGAGCTGTTTTTT. It codes for CASSPVGGHTGELFF.

Many counts were recorded for this clonotype. V and J are TRBV10-3 and TRBJ1-2; 9 bases match TRBD1. The trim removed 3 bases at V and 7 bases at J, leaving 6 bases unmatched. Looked up from germline, CDR1 is ENHRY and CDR2 is SYGVKD. The CDR3 totals 14 residues. CDR3 sequence: CAISDRTGVGGYTF. In nucleotides, the CDR3 is TGTGCCATCAGTGACAGGACAGGGGTTGGTGGCTACACCTTC.

The V gene is TRBV11-3, the J gene TRBJ2-1, with TRBD1 matching 7 bases. The junction had 6 bases not matched to a gene; V was cut back by 4 bases and J by 0 bases. The CDR3 is 16 amino acids. Germline CDR1 and CDR2: SGHNT and YENEEA. The CDR3: CASSSQGPSSYNEQFF. In DNA form, the CDR3 reads TGTGCCAGCAGCTCACAGGGGCCGAGCTCCTACAATGAGCAGTTCTTC.

This clonotype came up many times. The genes are TRBV10-2 and TRBJ2-2; D unclear. This CDR3 is 12 amino acids long. CDR1 is WSHSY, CDR2 SAAADI, per germline. V dropped 5 bases and J dropped 4 bases, with 5 bases sitting between them. The CDR3 here is CASSKGTGELFF. Written as DNA, the CDR3 is TGCGCCAGCAGTAAGGGCACCGGGGAGCTGTTTTTT.

This clonotype was found many times. The rearrangement links TRBV20-1 to TRBJ1-5; D is ambiguous. Germline assignment: CDR1 DFQATT and CDR2 SNEGSKA (reference sequence). Trimming took off 1 base at V and 5 bases at J, with 9 bases between the two ends. The length of the CDR3 is 13 residues. The CDR3: CSARGRADQPQHF. DNA of the CDR3: TGCAGTGCTAGAGGAAGGGCAGATCAGCCCCAGCATTTT.

Many counts were recorded for this clonotype. This sequence joins TRBV5-1 and TRBJ2-3, with TRBD2 identical over 7 bases. This CDR3 spans 15 amino acids. J gave up 6 bases and V 4 bases, and 11 bases lay outside the gene matches. Per germline, CDR1 SGHRS and CDR2 YFSETQ. CDR3 nucleotide sequence: TGCGCCAGCAGCCTCCGGGCGGGGGAATCGGATACGCAGTATTTT. Its translation: CASSLRAGESDTQYF. Using reference TRBV5-1 and TRBJ2-3 for the parts outside the CDR3, the full variable domain is KAGVTQTPRYLIKTRGQQVTLSCSPISGHRSVSWYQQTPGQGLQFLFEYFSETQRNKGNFPGRFSGRQFSNSRSEMNVSTLELGDSALYLCASSLRAGESDTQYFGPGTRLTVL.

This clonotype appeared many times. The chain uses TRBV5-1 and TRBJ1-2; D uncertain. Germline V gene sequence: CDR1 SGHRS, CDR2 YFSETQ. Trimming cost V 0 bases and J 6 bases, with 21 bases left between them. The length of the CDR3 is 17 residues. The CDR3 nucleotides are TGCGCCAGCAGCTTGGCCCCGGGCCGAATGGTATATGATGGCTACACCTTC. Its translation is CASSLAPGRMVYDGYTF. The full variable domain, rest sourced from reference TRBV5-1 and TRBJ1-2, is KAGVTQTPRYLIKTRGQQVTLSCSPISGHRSVSWYQQTPGQGLQFLFEYFSETQRNKGNFPGRFSGRQFSNSRSEMNVSTLELGDSALYLCASSLAPGRMVYDGYTFGSGTRLTVV.

In its sample, this clonotype was seen many times. This sequence joins TRBV5-1 and TRBJ1-1; D gene ambiguous. Germline CDR1 is SGHRS and CDR2 is YFSETQ. There are 18 residues in the CDR3. Between the trimmed V and J ends, which lost 3 bases and 0 bases, there was a span of 21 bases. The CDR3 DNA is TGCGCCAGCAGCTCTCCCGACGTGGCAGGAGCCTTGAACACTGAAGCTTTCTTT. Protein: CASSSPDVAGALNTEAFF. Full variable domain (missing parts from reference TRBV5-1 and TRBJ1-1): KAGVTQTPRYLIKTRGQQVTLSCSPISGHRSVSWYQQTPGQGLQFLFEYFSETQRNKGNFPGRFSGRQFSNSRSEMNVSTLELGDSALYLCASSSPDVAGALNTEAFFGQGTRLTVV.

This clonotype was counted between two and nine times. The V and J genes are TRBV19 and TRBJ2-5; no definite D call. Trimming stripped 6 bases from V and 5 bases from J, with 19 bases between. The CDR3 covers 15 residues. Germline values: CDR1 LNHDA, CDR2 SQIVND (reference sequence). Written as DNA, the CDR3 is TGTGCCAGTAGGAATGGGTTAGGGAATTCGGAGACCCAGTACTTC. This encodes CASRNGLGNSETQYF.

In its sample, this clonotype was seen many times. This chain connects TRBV5-1 to TRBJ1-1; no clear D. The CDR3 has 14 amino acids. Per germline, CDR1 SGHRS and CDR2 YFSETQ. V lost 4 bases, J lost 1 base, and 11 bases lay in between. CDR3 nucleotides: TGCGCCAGCAGCCCCACGGCGGGGAACACTGAAGCTTTCTTT. Residues: CASSPTAGNTEAFF.

The table lists this clonotype with many counts. This chain uses TRBV27 with TRBJ1-5; TRBD1 matches at 7 bases. Per the germline V gene, CDR1 is MNHEY and CDR2 is SMNVEV (reference sequence). Trimming took 6 bases from V and 5 from J; bases not matched to a gene: 16. This CDR3 is 17 amino acids long. CDR3 protein: CASSRPPDRESHQPQHF. The CDR3 region has the DNA TGTGCCAGCAGCAGACCACCAGACAGGGAGTCTCATCAGCCCCAGCATTTT.

This clonotype has a count of ten or more. The CDR3 here is CASSLGLGGSGNTIYF. DNA for the CDR3: TGTGCCAGCAGCTTGGGGTTGGGGGGCTCTGGAAACACCATATATTTT. This sequence joins TRBV5-6 and TRBJ1-3; TRBD1 is a possible D gene (5 bases). Trimming removed 0 bases at V and 0 bases at J, with 10 bases between. This CDR3 region has 16 residues. The germline gives CDR1 SGHDT, CDR2 YYEEEE. Full variable domain (rest looked up from reference TRBV5-6 and TRBJ1-3): DAGVTQSPTHLIKTRGQQVTLRCSPKSGHDTVSWYQQALGQGPQFIFQYYEEEERQRGNFPDRFSGHQFPNYSSELNVNALLLGDSALYLCASSLGLGGSGNTIYFGEGSWLTVV.

This clonotype was seen many times. V and J are TRBV5-1 and TRBJ2-2; D remains unclear. Trimming stripped 2 bases from V and 5 bases from J, with 10 bases between. The CDR3 runs to 14 residues. Germline V gene sequence: CDR1 SGHRS, CDR2 YFSETQ. This CDR3 reads CASSFGGTTGELFF. CDR3 nucleotide sequence: TGCGCCAGCAGCTTTGGCGGAACAACCGGGGAGCTGTTTTTT.

This clonotype was observed at least ten times. Its ends do not fully match the called genes, so a read error is possible. The gene calls are TRBV11-2 and TRBJ2-1; 9 bases are a match to TRBD2. This CDR3 has 17 amino acids. The V gene's germline CDR1 is SGHAT and CDR2 FQNNGV. The CDR3 sequence is CASSLDRGGGAYNEQFF. The CDR3 nucleotides are TGTGCCAGCAGCTTAGATCGCGGCGGGGGGGCCTATAATGAGCAGTTCTTC.

This clonotype has a count of ten or more. The chain links TRBV20-1 to TRBJ2-7; D remains ambiguous. The germline V gene encodes CDR1 DFQATT and CDR2 SNEGSKA (reference sequence). CDR3 size: 13 residues. The germline V and J ends were trimmed by 3 bases and 1 base, with 10 bases remaining between them. The CDR3 sequence: CSASPPLSYEQYF. The CDR3 DNA reads TGCAGTGCTAGCCCACCCCTTTCCTACGAGCAGTACTTC.

This clonotype was recorded many times. The chain combines TRBV5-1 with TRBJ1-5, with D unresolved. Germline V gene data show CDR1 as SGHRS and CDR2 as YFSETQ. The CDR3 length is 16 residues. V was cut by 0 bases and J by 1 base, with 11 bases left in between. CDR3 sequence: CASSLAVVESNQPQHF. The CDR3 nucleotides are TGCGCCAGCAGCTTGGCGGTGGTAGAAAGCAATCAGCCCCAGCATTTT. Full variable domain (outside the CDR3, taken from reference TRBV5-1 and TRBJ1-5): KAGVTQTPRYLIKTRGQQVTLSCSPISGHRSVSWYQQTPGQGLQFLFEYFSETQRNKGNFPGRFSGRQFSNSRSEMNVSTLELGDSALYLCASSLAVVESNQPQHFGDGTRLSIL.

This clonotype was seen ten or more times. The chain combines TRBV20-1 with TRBJ2-7; D gene uncertain. CDR1 and CDR2 from the germline V gene are DFQATT and SNEGSKA (reference sequence). Trimming stripped 1 base from V and 3 bases from J, with 7 bases between. This CDR3 region has 12 residues. In DNA, the CDR3 is TGCAGTGCTAGAGCCAACAGCTACGAGCAGTACTTC. Its protein product is CSARANSYEQYF.

This clonotype was seen ten or more times. The chain links TRBV15 to TRBJ2-7; unclear D gene. The CDR3 is made up of 13 amino acids. V shed 0 bases and J shed 3 bases, with 6 bases lying between them. Germline V lookup: CDR1 LNHNV, CDR2 YYDKDF (reference sequence). This CDR3 is CATSRDLSYEQYF. CDR3 in DNA: TGTGCCACCAGCAGAGATTTAAGCTACGAGCAGTACTTC. Using reference TRBV15 and TRBJ2-7 for the parts outside the CDR3, the full variable domain is DAMVIQNPRYQVTQFGKPVTLSCSQTLNHNVMYWYQQKSSQAPKLLFHYYDKDFNNEADTPDNFQSRRPNTSFCFLDIRSPGLGDTAMYLCATSRDLSYEQYFGPGTRLTVT.

This clonotype was seen ten or more times. The chain links TRBV6-1 to TRBJ1-6; unclear D gene. Germline V gene sequence: CDR1 MNHNS, CDR2 SASEGT. V lost 6 bases and J lost 7, with 13 bases in between. The CDR3 extends over 14 amino acids. CDR3 nucleotide sequence: TGTGCCAGCAGGTTCGCAGGACCCAATTCACCCCTCCACTTT. Its translation: CASRFAGPNSPLHF.

The V and J genes are TRBV5-1 and TRBJ2-1, with 7 positions matching TRBD2. The CDR3 covers 16 residues. Germline CDR1 SGHRS, CDR2 YFSETQ. V gave up 4 bases and J gave up 0 bases; unmatched junction bases: 7. Written as DNA, the CDR3 is TGCGCCAGCAGCCCGGGGGAGGGACTCTCCTACAATGAGCAGTTCTTC. This gives the protein CASSPGEGLSYNEQFF.

At least ten counts were recorded for this clonotype. The genes are TRBV5-1 and TRBJ1-1, with D perhaps TRBD1 (5 bases). Trimming cost V 3 bases and J 5 bases, with 14 bases left between them. Germline V lookup: CDR1 SGHRS, CDR2 YFSETQ. CDR3 length equals 14 residues. DNA for the CDR3: TGCGCCAGCAGCTCCGGGACCAGCTGGACTGAAGCTTTCTTT. It is translated as CASSSGTSWTEAFF.

This clonotype was counted at least ten times. CDR3 nucleotide sequence: TGCGCCAGCAGCCAAGGACTTCAGGGGGCGCGCACCGGGGAGCTGTTTTTT. Translated: CASSQGLQGARTGELFF. The chain links TRBV4-1 to TRBJ2-2; 8 nucleotides match TRBD1. The CDR3 is 17 residues long. V lost 1 base to trimming and J lost 4 bases; unmatched junction nucleotides: 8. Germline V CDR1 and CDR2: MGHRA, YSYEKL.